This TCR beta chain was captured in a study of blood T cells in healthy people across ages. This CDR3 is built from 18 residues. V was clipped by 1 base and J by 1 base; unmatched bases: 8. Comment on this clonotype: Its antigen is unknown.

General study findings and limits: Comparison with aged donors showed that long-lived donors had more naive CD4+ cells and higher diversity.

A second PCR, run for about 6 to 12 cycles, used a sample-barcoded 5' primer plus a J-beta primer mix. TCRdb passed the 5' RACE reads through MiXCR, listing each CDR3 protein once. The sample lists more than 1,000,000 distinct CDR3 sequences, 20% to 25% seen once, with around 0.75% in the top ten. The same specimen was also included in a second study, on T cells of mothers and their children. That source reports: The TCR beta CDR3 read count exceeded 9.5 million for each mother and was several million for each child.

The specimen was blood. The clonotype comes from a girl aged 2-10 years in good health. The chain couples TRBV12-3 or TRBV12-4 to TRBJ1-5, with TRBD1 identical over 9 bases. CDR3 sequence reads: CASSLGDRVYESNQPQHF. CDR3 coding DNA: TGTGCCAGCAGTTTAGGGGACAGGGTTTACGAAAGCAATCAGCCCCAGCATTTT.